These T cell receptor beta chains were read from a single sample in a study of PD-1 blockade in classical Hodgkin lymphoma. Sequenced by immunoSEQ multiplex PCR; TCRdb stores in-frame clones only, minus some. The sample shows over 10,000 clones, about nine tenths of them seen only once. The sequencing here drew on CD4+ T cells from blood, taken before the fourth cycle of nivolumab. The receptor source for this set is a human donor with classical Hodgkin lymphoma. Both conserved end residues are part of each CDR3. Each record gives: clone size, D gene, V gene, J gene, CDR3 DNA, CDR3 protein. D genes are given only for firm matches. Size values are once, few and many counts, or a class for expanded clones, and some rows have none.

>.|TRBD1|TRBV29-1|TRBJ1-2
TGCAGCGTTGTTAGGCTGGGACAGAGCCACTATGGCTACACCTTC
CSVVRLGQSHYGYTF
>.|.|TRBV18|TRBJ2-1
TGTGCCAGCTCAACGACAGGATCCCCCGCCAATGAGCAGTTCTTC
CASSTTGSPANEQFF
>.|TRBD2|TRBV19|TRBJ2-1
TGTGCCAGTACTAGCGGGAGGGACGGCAATGAGCAGTTCTTC
CASTSGRDGNEQFF
>.|.|TRBV5-1|TRBJ2-2
TGCGCCAGCAGCTTGGCCTTGGGTGACACCGGGGAGCTGTTTTTT
CASSLALGDTGELFF
>.|.|TRBV28|TRBJ2-7
TGTGCCAGCAGCCCCGGACCCCGCCGAGAGCAGTACTTC
CASSPGPRREQYF
>few|TRBD1|TRBV15|TRBJ1-1
TGTGCCACCAGCAGAGAGGGACAGGGAAGGGGGAGTGAAGCTTTCTTT
CATSREGQGRGSEAFF
>.|.|TRBV28|TRBJ1-2
TGTGCCAGCAGTCCGGGGGGGGTTCCGTATGGCTACACCTTC
CASSPGGVPYGYTF
>few|.|TRBV30|TRBJ1-2
TGTGCCTGGAGTGTGCCCTTAAACTATGGCTACACCTTC
CAWSVPLNYGYTF
>.|.|TRBV7-9|TRBJ1-1
TGTGCCAGCAGCTTAGAATGGGCGGCAGCTAACACTGAAGCTTTCTTT
CASSLEWAAANTEAFF
>.|.|TRBV4-1|TRBJ2-3
TGCGCCAGCAGCCAAACTCCCATATTGAGAGGGGTATCAACAGATACGCAGTATTTT
CASSQTPILRGVSTDTQYF
>.|.|TRBV4-1|TRBJ2-7
TGCGCCAGCAGCCAAGTGGGGGGCAACTACGAGCAGTACTTC
CASSQVGGNYEQYF
>.|.|TRBV28|TRBJ1-2
TGTGCCAGCAGTTTTATGACGGGGGGCCGCGGGGGAGTCATCTATGGCTACACCTTC
CASSFMTGGRGGVIYGYTF
>.|TRBD1|TRBV7-3|TRBJ2-2
TGTGCCAGCAGCCGCGGACAGGGCCCCGGGGAGCTGTTTTTT
CASSRGQGPGELFF
>.|.|TRBV2|TRBJ2-7
TGTGCCAGCAGCCCACGCCTCGGATCCGAGCAGTACTTC
CASSPRLGSEQYF
>.|.|TRBV5-1|TRBJ2-3
TGCGCCAGCAGCTTAACAGATACGCAGTATTTT
CASSLTDTQYF
>.|.|TRBV6-6|TRBJ1-1
TGTGCCAGCAGTTACGATGGGGGCGGGGGTGAAGCTTTCTTT
CASSYDGGGGEAFF
>.|TRBD1|TRBV19|TRBJ1-2
TGTGCCAGTAGTCTCCGGACAGGGGGCGGTGGCTACACCTTC
CASSLRTGGGGYTF
>.|.|TRBV5-5|TRBJ1-1
TGTGCCAGCAGCTTTTCGTCACCCACTGAAGCTTTCTTT
CASSFSSPTEAFF
>.|.|TRBV4-2|TRBJ1-3
TGTGCCAGCAGCCAAGATCTACGGGGGATCTCTGGAAACACCATATATTTT
CASSQDLRGISGNTIYF
>.|.|TRBV19|TRBJ1-2
TGTGCCACCAGGGGAACAGCCCGGCTCCACACCTTC
CATRGTARLHTF
>.|TRBD2|TRBV11-2|TRBJ2-3
TGTGCCAGCAGCTCCTCGGGAGGGCCACGAGATACGCAGTATTTT
CASSSSGGPRDTQYF
>once|TRBD1|TRBV5-1|TRBJ2-1
TGCGCCAGCAGCTTGGAGGGGACAGGGTTCAATGAGCAGTTCTTC
CASSLEGTGFNEQFF
>few|TRBD2|TRBV28|TRBJ2-3
TGTGCCAGCAGTACCACGGGACTAGCGGAAACAGATACGCAGTATTTT
CASSTTGLAETDTQYF
>.|.|TRBV19|TRBJ2-5
TGTGCCAGTAGTATAGACGGAGGGGGCAGGGGAAAAGAGACCCAGTACTTC
CASSIDGGGRGKETQYF
>.|.|TRBV20-1|TRBJ2-5
TGCAGTGCAAGGGGGGGAGAGACCCAGTACTTC
CSARGGETQYF
>.|TRBD1|TRBV29-1|TRBJ1-1
TGCAGCGCCCAGGGACAGTTGAACACTGAAGCTTTCTTT
CSAQGQLNTEAFF
>.|.|TRBV5-4|TRBJ1-5
TGTGCCAGCAGCTTGGGATATGATCAGCCCCAGCATTTT
CASSLGYDQPQHF
>few|.|TRBV7-2|TRBJ1-2
TGTGCCAGCAGCCAGCCCCCTGCAATGGGTGGCTACACCTTC
CASSQPPAMGGYTF
>.|.|TRBV2|TRBJ2-7
TGTGCCAGCAGTGAATTGGGGTTCTACGAGCAGTACTTC
CASSELGFYEQYF
>.|.|TRBV19|TRBJ2-3
TGTGCCAGTAGTATAAGCACAGATACGCAGTATTTT
CASSISTDTQYF
>.|TRBD1|TRBV5-1|TRBJ1-1
TGCGCCAGCAGCTGGGCAGGGGGCGGTTTTGAAGCTTTCTTT
CASSWAGGGFEAFF
>.|TRBD2|TRBV29-1|TRBJ2-1
TGCAGCGTGGGACTAGCGGGAGGGTCCTACAATGAGCAGTTCTTC
CSVGLAGGSYNEQFF
>.|TRBD1|TRBV29-1|TRBJ2-7
TGCAGCGTTGCCCCCGGGACAGGGGAGGACGAGCAGTACTTC
CSVAPGTGEDEQYF
>.|.|TRBV19|TRBJ2-7
TGTGCCAGTAGCGCCGGGCCTCGAAAGGTCTACGAGCAGTACTTC
CASSAGPRKVYEQYF
>.|TRBD1|TRBV28|TRBJ1-5
TGTGCCAGCAGTTTATTTGGGCAGGGGGGTCAGCCCCAGCATTTT
CASSLFGQGGQPQHF
>.|TRBD1|TRBV19|TRBJ2-6
TGTGCCAGTAGTATCTTGTTCGGACAGGGAAGCTCTGGGGCCAACGTCCTGACTTTC
CASSILFGQGSSGANVLTF
>.|TRBD2|TRBV6-1|TRBJ2-3
TGTGCCAGCAGTGGGACTAGCGGAGGTACTTATACGCAGTATTTT
CASSGTSGGTYTQYF
>.|.|TRBV10-3|TRBJ1-2
TGTGCCATCGTCCCGGGACGTACGGGTGGCTACACCTTC
CAIVPGRTGGYTF
>once|.|TRBV7-3|TRBJ2-5
TGTGCCAGCAGCTCAGCGGACAGAACCCAGTACTTC
CASSSADRTQYF
>.|.|TRBV5-1|TRBJ2-7
TGCGCCAGCAGCTTGGCGGGAACCCGTTCTTACGAGCAGTACTTC
CASSLAGTRSYEQYF
>few|TRBD2|TRBV29-1|TRBJ2-2
TGCAGCGCAAAGACTAGCGGGAGGGAGGCCGGGGAGCTGTTTTTT
CSAKTSGREAGELFF